This T cell receptor (beta chain) was captured in a study of shared clonotypes between healthy human individuals. Generated by immunoSEQ multiplex PCR, the TCRdb table keeps only in-frame clones and is missing some. The table lists some 680,000 clones, 73% of them singletons. CDR1 and CDR2 from the germline V gene are SGHAT and FQNNGV. Trimming took 8 bases from V and 5 from J, leaving 15 bases between them. The CDR3 is made up of 13 amino acids. Study findings and constraints: Measured sharing among donors was expected to vary with sequencing depth. The study drew on few donors, limiting represented genetic and exposure-history diversity.

To note about this clone: No antigen is known for it.

The chain employs TRBV11-2 and TRBJ2-5; the D is unclear. Sequenced material: memory CD4+ T cells sorted from blood. As for subset: CD45RA-negative fraction. The sequence came from a woman in her 30s in good health. The chain's CDR3 is CASCSGARETQYF. The CDR3 DNA reads TGTGCCAGCTGCAGTGGAGCTAGGGAGACCCAGTACTTC.